This is a list of T cell receptor beta chains from one sample in a study of regulatory T cells in long-lasting Graves disease. Using its own MiXCR run on the multiplex PCR reads, TCRdb lists one record per CDR3 protein. The sample has 360,000 or so distinct CDR3 sequences, 12% seen once. The sample was also reused in another study, on T cells in Graves' hyperthyroidism and ophthalmopathy.

The sequencing here drew on peripheral blood mononuclear cells (PBMCs), taken at new diagnosis, from a patient treated with antithyroid drugs. These receptors were taken from a woman aged 18-29 years with Graves disease. Each CDR3 is given with its conserved first and last residue. A D gene is named only where the DNA matches it firmly. Clone size, where shown, is once, few, many, or a class for clones that have expanded.

>TRBJ2-3|TRBD1|many|TRBV4-2
CASSQDHPLTGSTDTQYF
TGTGCCAGCAGCCAAGATCACCCGTTGACAGGGAGCACAGATACGCAGTATTTT
>TRBJ2-3|TRBD2|NA|TRBV4-1
CASSQTRRESTDTQYF
TGCGCCAGCAGCCAAACCCGGCGGGAGAGCACAGATACGCAGTATTTT
>TRBJ2-7|NA|many|TRBV28
CASRGVIGGGEQYF
TGTGCCAGCAGGGGGGTAATTGGAGGAGGCGAGCAGTACTTC
>TRBJ2-7|NA|NA|TRBV18
CASSLDRDTEQYF
TGTGCCAGCTCCCTAGATCGCGACACCGAGCAGTACTTC
>TRBJ2-7|NA|many|TRBV6-5
CASSYRPDEQYF
TGTGCCAGCAGTTATAGACCGGACGAGCAGTACTTC
>TRBJ2-4|NA|few|TRBV19
CATDSKNIQYF
TGTGCGACAGACTCCAAAAACATTCAGTACTTC
>TRBJ2-7|NA|many|TRBV20-1
CSARTGGKFYEQYF
TGCAGTGCTCGAACAGGAGGCAAGTTCTACGAGCAGTACTTC
>TRBJ1-2|NA|NA|TRBV25-1
CASSEWTVESYGYTF
TGTGCCAGCAGTGAATGGACAGTGGAGAGCTATGGCTACACCTTC
>TRBJ1-5|TRBD1|many|TRBV24-1
CATSDRRQGSNQPQHF
TGTGCCACCAGTGACCGCAGACAGGGAAGCAATCAGCCCCAGCATTTT
>TRBJ2-1|NA|few|TRBV19
CASMAADNEQFF
TGTGCCAGTATGGCAGCGGACAATGAGCAGTTCTTC
>TRBJ2-3|NA|many|TRBV5-1
CASSLEIDTQYF
TGCGCCAGCAGCTTGGAGATAGATACGCAGTATTTT
>TRBJ1-2|NA|NA|TRBV2
CASRSQSGSGYTF
TGTGCCAGCAGGTCACAAAGTGGGTCTGGCTACACCTTC
>TRBJ1-1|NA|many|TRBV7-9
CASSLSEGVNTEAFF
TGTGCCAGCAGCTTATCGGAGGGGGTGAACACTGAAGCTTTCTTT
>TRBJ2-3|NA|many|TRBV12-3/TRBV12-4
CASSLDSPLTDTQYF
TGTGCCAGCAGTTTGGACAGCCCCCTCACAGATACGCAGTATTTT